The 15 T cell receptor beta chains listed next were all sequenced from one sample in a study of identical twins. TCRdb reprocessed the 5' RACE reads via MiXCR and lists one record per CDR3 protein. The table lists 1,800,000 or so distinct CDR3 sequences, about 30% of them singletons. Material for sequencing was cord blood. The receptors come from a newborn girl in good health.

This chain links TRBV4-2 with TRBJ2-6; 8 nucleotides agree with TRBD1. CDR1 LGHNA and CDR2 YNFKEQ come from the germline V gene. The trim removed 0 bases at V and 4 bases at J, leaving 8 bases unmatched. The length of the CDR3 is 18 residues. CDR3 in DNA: TGTGCCAGCAGCCAAGATGGGACAGGAATAGCAGGGGCCAACGTCCTGACTTTC. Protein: CASSQDGTGIAGANVLTF.

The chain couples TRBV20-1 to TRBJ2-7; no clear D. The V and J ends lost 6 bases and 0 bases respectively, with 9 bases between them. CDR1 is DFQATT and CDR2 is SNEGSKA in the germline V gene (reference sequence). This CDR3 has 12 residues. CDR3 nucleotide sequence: TGCAGTGCCCCTCGGACCTCCTACGAGCAGTACTTC. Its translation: CSAPRTSYEQYF.

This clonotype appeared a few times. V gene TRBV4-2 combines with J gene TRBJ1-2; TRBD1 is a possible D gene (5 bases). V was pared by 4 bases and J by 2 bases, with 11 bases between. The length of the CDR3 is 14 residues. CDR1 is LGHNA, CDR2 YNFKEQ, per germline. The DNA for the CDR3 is TGTGCCAGCAGCCGCCCCCGGGACAACTATGGCTACACCTTC. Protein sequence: CASSRPRDNYGYTF.

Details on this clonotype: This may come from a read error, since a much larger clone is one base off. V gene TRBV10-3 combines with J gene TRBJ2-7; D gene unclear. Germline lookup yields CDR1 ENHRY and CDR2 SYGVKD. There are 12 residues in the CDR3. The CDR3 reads CAVSESVYEQYF. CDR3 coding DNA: TGTGCCGTCAGTGAGTCGGTTTACGAGCAGTACTTC.

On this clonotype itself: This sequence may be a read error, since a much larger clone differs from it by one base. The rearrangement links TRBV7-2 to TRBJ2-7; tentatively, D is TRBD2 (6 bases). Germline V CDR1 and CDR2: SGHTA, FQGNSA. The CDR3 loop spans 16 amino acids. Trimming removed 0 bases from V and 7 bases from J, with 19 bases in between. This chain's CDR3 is CASSLAGGSPYNEQYF. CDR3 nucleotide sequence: TGTGCCAGCAGCTTAGCGGGGGGTTCCCCTTACAATGAGCAGTACTTC.

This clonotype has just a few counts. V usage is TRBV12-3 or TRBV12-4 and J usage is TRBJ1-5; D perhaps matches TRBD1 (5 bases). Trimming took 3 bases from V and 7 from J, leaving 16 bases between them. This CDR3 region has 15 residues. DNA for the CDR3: TGTGCCAGCAGTTTGTGGGGGAACCCTAAACAGCCCCAGCATTTT. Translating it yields CASSLWGNPKQPQHF.

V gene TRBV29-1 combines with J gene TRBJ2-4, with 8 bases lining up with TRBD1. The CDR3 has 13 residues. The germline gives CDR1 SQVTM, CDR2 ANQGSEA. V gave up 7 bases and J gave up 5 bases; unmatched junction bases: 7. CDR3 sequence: CSARDRPENIQYF. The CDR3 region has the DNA TGCAGCGCCCGGGACAGGCCCGAAAACATTCAGTACTTC.

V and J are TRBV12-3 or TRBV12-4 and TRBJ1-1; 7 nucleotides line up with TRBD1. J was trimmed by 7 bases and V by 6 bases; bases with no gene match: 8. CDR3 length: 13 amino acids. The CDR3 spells CASRITGAFEAFF. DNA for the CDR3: TGTGCCAGCAGGATTACAGGGGCTTTTGAAGCTTTCTTT.

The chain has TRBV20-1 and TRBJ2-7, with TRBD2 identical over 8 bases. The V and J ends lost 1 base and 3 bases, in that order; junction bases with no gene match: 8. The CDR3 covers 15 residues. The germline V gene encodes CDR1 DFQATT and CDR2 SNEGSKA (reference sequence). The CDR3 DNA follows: TGCAGTGCTAGAGGTCCCGGGGGGGCCTTCTACGAGCAGTACTTC. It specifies CSARGPGGAFYEQYF.

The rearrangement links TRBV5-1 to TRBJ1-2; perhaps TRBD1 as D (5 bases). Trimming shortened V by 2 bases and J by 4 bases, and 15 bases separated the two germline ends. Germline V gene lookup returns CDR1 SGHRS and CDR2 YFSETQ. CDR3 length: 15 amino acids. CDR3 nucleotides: TGCGCCAGCAGCTTATTCCAGGGAAGAGGCTATGGCTACACCTTC. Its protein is CASSLFQGRGYGYTF.

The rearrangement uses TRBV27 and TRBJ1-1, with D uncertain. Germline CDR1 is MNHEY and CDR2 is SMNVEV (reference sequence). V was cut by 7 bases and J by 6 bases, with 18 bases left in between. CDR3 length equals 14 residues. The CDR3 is CASTARARASEAFF. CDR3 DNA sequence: TGTGCCAGCACCGCCCGAGCACGAGCCTCTGAAGCTTTCTTT.

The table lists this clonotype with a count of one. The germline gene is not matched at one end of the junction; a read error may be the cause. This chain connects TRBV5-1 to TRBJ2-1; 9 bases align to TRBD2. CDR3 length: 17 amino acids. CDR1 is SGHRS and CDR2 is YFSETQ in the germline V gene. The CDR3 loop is CAGSFNPSGGTYNEQFF. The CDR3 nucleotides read TGCGCCGGCAGCTTTAACCCCAGCGGGGGGACCTACAATGAGCAGTTCTTC. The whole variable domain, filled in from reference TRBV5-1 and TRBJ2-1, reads KAGVTQTPRYLIKTRGQQVTLSCSPISGHRSVSWYQQTPGQGLQFLFEYFSETQRNKGNFPGRFSGRQFSNSRSEMNVSTLELGDSALYLCAGSFNPSGGTYNEQFFGPGTRLTVL.

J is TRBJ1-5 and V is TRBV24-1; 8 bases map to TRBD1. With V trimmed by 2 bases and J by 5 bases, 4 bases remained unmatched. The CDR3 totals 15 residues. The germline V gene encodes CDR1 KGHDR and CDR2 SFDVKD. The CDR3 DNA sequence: TGTGCCACCAGTGATTCCGGGACAGGTTATCAGCCCCAGCATTTT. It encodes CATSDSGTGYQPQHF.

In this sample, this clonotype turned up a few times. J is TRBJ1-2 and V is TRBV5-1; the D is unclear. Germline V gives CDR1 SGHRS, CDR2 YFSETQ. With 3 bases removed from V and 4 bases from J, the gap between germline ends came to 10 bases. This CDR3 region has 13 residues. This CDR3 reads CASSSGSIYGYTF. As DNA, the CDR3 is TGCGCCAGCAGCTCGGGCAGCATCTATGGCTACACCTTC.

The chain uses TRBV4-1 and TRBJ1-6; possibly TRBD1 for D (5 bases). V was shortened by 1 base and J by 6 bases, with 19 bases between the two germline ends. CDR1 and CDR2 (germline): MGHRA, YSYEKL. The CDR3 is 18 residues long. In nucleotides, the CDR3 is TGCGCCAGCAGCCAAGTCGTCCTTATTCGACAGACTAATTCACCCCTCCACTTT. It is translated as CASSQVVLIRQTNSPLHF.